The T cell receptor (beta chain) described here comes from a study of T cell responses to AZD1222 COVID-19 vaccine. Across the study: Recipients boosted at about 4 weeks or about 12 weeks are pooled.

Study conclusions and caveats: Just 5 to 7 AZD1222 recipients tested seropositive at baseline. Repertoires were sampled only after the peak T cell response. Spike-specific TCR breadth and depth went up after people got two AZD1222 doses.

V lost 1 base, J lost 0 bases, and 6 bases stayed unmatched. Germline V gene lookup returns CDR1 SGDLS and CDR2 YYNGEE. CDR3 length: 17 amino acids. TCRdb's copy holds only in-frame clones and misses some; the assay was immunoSEQ multiplex PCR. The table includes 150,000 to 170,000 clones, 88% detected once. For this clone: What it recognizes is unknown.

Sequencing was performed on peripheral blood, taken on day 0 of AZD1222 vaccination. This chain joins TRBV9 and TRBJ2-1; 8 bases agree with TRBD2. The sequence derives from an adult in good health. The CDR3 spells CASSVITSGSSYNEQFF. In nucleotides, the CDR3 is TGTGCCAGCAGCGTAATAACTAGCGGAAGCTCCTACAATGAGCAGTTCTTC.